The rows below give T cell receptor beta chains drawn from one sample of a study of shared clonotypes between healthy human individuals. Repertoires were generated with immunoSEQ multiplex PCR, while TCRdb's copy carries only in-frame clones and drops some. The table lists about 680,000 clones, about 92% of them singletons, with roughly 24% in the top ten. The specimen sequenced was naive CD8+ T cells sorted from blood. The receptors come from a man aged 25 to 40 in good health. The CDR3 runs from the conserved cysteine through the conserved F or W. Each record gives: J gene, V gene, clone size, D gene, CDR3 protein, CDR3 DNA. A D gene is named only where the DNA matches it firmly. Some rows have no size entry. The others give once, few or many, or a class for an expanded clone.

j_call: TRBJ2-7
v_call: TRBV11-2
clone_size: .
d_call: .
cdr3_aa: CASSLRSGYSYEQYF
cdr3_nt: TGTGCCAGCAGCCTCAGGAGCGGATACTCCTACGAGCAGTACTTC

j_call: TRBJ2-7
v_call: TRBV7-3
clone_size: .
d_call: .
cdr3_aa: CASSLRASSYEQYF
cdr3_nt: TGTGCCAGCAGCCTCAGGGCAAGCTCCTACGAGCAGTACTTC

j_call: TRBJ2-1
v_call: TRBV14
clone_size: .
d_call: .
cdr3_aa: CASSQDQGLYNEQFF
cdr3_nt: TGTGCCAGCAGCCAAGATCAAGGTTTATACAATGAGCAGTTCTTC

j_call: TRBJ2-2
v_call: TRBV2
clone_size: few
d_call: .
cdr3_aa: CASSEKGTGELFF
cdr3_nt: TGTGCCAGCAGTGAAAAAGGCACCGGGGAGCTGTTTTTT

j_call: TRBJ2-1
v_call: TRBV7-9
clone_size: .
d_call: .
cdr3_aa: CASSLTTNNEQFF
cdr3_nt: TGTGCCAGCAGCTTGACTACCAACAATGAGCAGTTCTTC

j_call: TRBJ2-1
v_call: TRBV11-2
clone_size: .
d_call: .
cdr3_aa: CASSLSSHNEQFF
cdr3_nt: TGTGCCAGCAGCTTGTCCTCACACAATGAGCAGTTCTTC

j_call: TRBJ2-7
v_call: TRBV5-4
clone_size: .
d_call: .
cdr3_aa: CASSLSEINYEQYF
cdr3_nt: TGTGCCAGCAGCTTGAGTGAAATTAACTACGAGCAGTACTTC

j_call: TRBJ1-1
v_call: TRBV10-3
clone_size: .
d_call: .
cdr3_aa: CAISESTDGEEAFF
cdr3_nt: TGTGCCATCAGTGAGTCGACGGATGGGGAAGAAGCTTTCTTT

j_call: TRBJ2-5
v_call: TRBV10-3
clone_size: .
d_call: .
cdr3_aa: CAISATLGDQETQYF
cdr3_nt: TGTGCCATCAGTGCAACGTTAGGGGACCAAGAGACCCAGTACTTC

j_call: TRBJ1-5
v_call: TRBV9
clone_size: .
d_call: .
cdr3_aa: CASSAVGLQPQHF
cdr3_nt: TGTGCCAGCAGCGCCGTGGGATTGCAGCCCCAGCATTTT

j_call: TRBJ2-7
v_call: TRBV27
clone_size: .
d_call: TRBD1
cdr3_aa: CASGPGTGLNEQYF
cdr3_nt: TGTGCCAGCGGACCCGGGACAGGGTTAAACGAGCAGTACTTC

j_call: TRBJ2-1
v_call: TRBV11-2
clone_size: .
d_call: TRBD2
cdr3_aa: CASTELAGGYNEQFF
cdr3_nt: TGTGCCAGCACCGAGCTGGCGGGAGGTTACAATGAGCAGTTCTTC

j_call: TRBJ1-5
v_call: TRBV6-5
clone_size: .
d_call: .
cdr3_aa: CASSFDSHQPQHF
cdr3_nt: TGTGCCAGCAGTTTCGACAGTCATCAGCCCCAGCATTTT

j_call: TRBJ2-1
v_call: TRBV5-1
clone_size: .
d_call: TRBD2
cdr3_aa: CASRVAGGPREQFF
cdr3_nt: TGCGCCAGCAGAGTAGCGGGAGGGCCGAGAGAGCAGTTCTTC

j_call: TRBJ2-3
v_call: TRBV6-1
clone_size: .
d_call: .
cdr3_aa: CASSEWRGEADTQYF
cdr3_nt: TGTGCCAGCAGTGAATGGCGTGGGGAAGCAGATACGCAGTATTTT

j_call: TRBJ1-2
v_call: TRBV9
clone_size: .
d_call: .
cdr3_aa: CASSEVDSLWGEDGYTF
cdr3_nt: TGTGCCAGCAGCGAGGTTGACTCCTTGTGGGGGGAGGATGGCTACACCTTC

j_call: TRBJ2-7
v_call: TRBV27
clone_size: .
d_call: TRBD1
cdr3_aa: CASSLSGQGRIYEQYF
cdr3_nt: TGTGCCAGCAGTTTATCCGGACAGGGGCGAATCTACGAGCAGTACTTC

j_call: TRBJ1-5
v_call: TRBV7-9
clone_size: .
d_call: .
cdr3_aa: CASRPEGSNQPQHF
cdr3_nt: TGTGCCAGCAGACCAGAGGGTAGCAATCAGCCCCAGCATTTT

j_call: TRBJ1-4
v_call: TRBV7-9
clone_size: .
d_call: .
cdr3_aa: CASSSPREGLNEKLFF
cdr3_nt: TGTGCCAGCAGCTCACCACGGGAGGGGCTTAATGAAAAACTGTTTTTT

j_call: TRBJ2-2
v_call: TRBV9
clone_size: few
d_call: .
cdr3_aa: CASSDRPGFAGELFF
cdr3_nt: TGTGCCAGCAGCGACAGGCCGGGCTTCGCCGGGGAGCTGTTTTTT

j_call: TRBJ2-1
v_call: TRBV5-4
clone_size: .
d_call: TRBD2
cdr3_aa: CASSPRLATYNEQFF
cdr3_nt: TGTGCCAGCAGCCCAAGACTAGCTACCTACAATGAGCAGTTCTTC

j_call: TRBJ1-2
v_call: TRBV7-9
clone_size: .
d_call: TRBD1
cdr3_aa: CASSYSTGTGDGYTF
cdr3_nt: TGTGCCAGCAGCTACTCGACCGGGACAGGGGATGGCTACACCTTC

j_call: TRBJ1-1
v_call: TRBV11-2
clone_size: once
d_call: .
cdr3_aa: CASSLGLGGTEAFF
cdr3_nt: TGTGCCAGCAGCTTAGGGCTCGGGGGGACTGAAGCTTTCTTT

j_call: TRBJ2-3
v_call: TRBV18
clone_size: .
d_call: .
cdr3_aa: CASSPTIVAENTDTQYF
cdr3_nt: TGTGCCAGCTCACCCACGATTGTAGCGGAGAACACAGATACGCAGTATTTT

j_call: TRBJ2-7
v_call: TRBV14
clone_size: .
d_call: TRBD2
cdr3_aa: CASRAKSGTSYEQYF
cdr3_nt: TGTGCCAGCCGGGCCAAGAGCGGGACTTCCTACGAGCAGTACTTC

j_call: TRBJ2-7
v_call: TRBV21-1
clone_size: .
d_call: .
cdr3_aa: CANPTGGRDEQYF
cdr3_nt: TGTGCCAACCCAACAGGGGGTCGAGACGAGCAGTACTTC

j_call: TRBJ2-7
v_call: TRBV27
clone_size: few
d_call: TRBD1
cdr3_aa: CASSGTGGLGEQYF
cdr3_nt: TGTGCCAGCAGCGGGACAGGGGGCTTGGGGGAGCAGTACTTC

j_call: TRBJ2-2
v_call: TRBV5-1
clone_size: .
d_call: .
cdr3_aa: CASSLPEGAGGTGELFF
cdr3_nt: TGCGCCAGCAGCTTGCCGGAGGGGGCAGGGGGCACCGGGGAGCTGTTTTTT

j_call: TRBJ2-7
v_call: TRBV29-1
clone_size: .
d_call: .
cdr3_aa: CSALMPGSYEQYF
cdr3_nt: TGCAGCGCCCTTATGCCGGGTTCCTACGAGCAGTACTTC

j_call: TRBJ2-7
v_call: TRBV27
clone_size: .
d_call: .
cdr3_aa: CASSPGRFSYEQYF
cdr3_nt: TGTGCCAGCAGTCCCGGTAGGTTCTCCTACGAGCAGTACTTC

j_call: TRBJ2-1
v_call: TRBV19
clone_size: once
d_call: .
cdr3_aa: CASSSLANSYNEQFF
cdr3_nt: TGTGCCAGTAGTAGCCTAGCGAACTCCTACAATGAGCAGTTCTTC

j_call: TRBJ1-2
v_call: TRBV25-1
clone_size: .
d_call: TRBD1
cdr3_aa: CAIQGAQVDGYTF
cdr3_nt: TGTGCCATCCAGGGGGCGCAGGTTGATGGCTACACCTTC

j_call: TRBJ2-3
v_call: TRBV7-6
clone_size: .
d_call: .
cdr3_aa: CASSPIAGAGTSDTQYF
cdr3_nt: TGTGCCAGCAGCCCAATCGCCGGCGCGGGGACGAGTGATACGCAGTATTTT

j_call: TRBJ2-3
v_call: TRBV20-1
clone_size: .
d_call: .
cdr3_aa: CSAQTDTQYF
cdr3_nt: TGCAGTGCCCAGACAGATACGCAGTATTTT